This T cell receptor (beta chain) is from a study of T-cell reconstitution after alpha-beta-depleted transplantation in children. Study-wide points: The origin of high day-60 TCRbeta diversity in some patients lay in surviving recipient T cells and thymic progenitors. A year had passed since transplant, and T-cell counts and diversity by then came mostly from newly produced T cells. Reportedly, roughly two months post-transplant, alpha-beta T cells arose from several hundred expanded graft clones.

CDR3 length: 15 amino acids. Germline CDR1 and CDR2: SGHRS and YFSETQ. The V and J ends lost 2 bases and 4 bases respectively, with 12 bases between them. Unique molecular identifiers were used in preparing the TCRbeta library. TCRdb analysed the PCR reads with MiXCR anew, one entry per CDR3 protein. The table includes hundreds of thousands of distinct CDR3 sequences, around 14% detected once. At least ten counts were recorded for this clonotype. Antigen specificity is unknown. The chain joins TRBV5-1 to TRBJ2-2, with D tentatively TRBD1 (5 bases). Sequencing was performed on PBMCs, taken before TCRalphabeta/CD19-depleted stem cell transplant. The sequence derives from a girl aged 2 to 10 with congenital amegakaryocytic thrombocytopenia, due to receive a stem cell transplant. The CDR3 DNA is TGCGCCAGCAGCTTTATCAGGGATGGCACCGGGGAGCTGTTTTTT. Protein sequence: CASSFIRDGTGELFF.